This TCR beta chain emerged from a study of regulatory T cells in long-lasting Graves disease. V gave up 7 bases and J gave up 5 bases; unmatched junction bases: 5. CDR1 is KGHDR, CDR2 SFDVKD, per germline. The CDR3 has 14 amino acids. The time point: newly diagnosed GD, antithyroid drugs for less than 3 months. Extracted PBMC RNA gave rise to the TCR library. Arm-PCR with iRepertoire HTBI primers amplified the CDR3 regions for these TCR beta libraries. TCRdb processed the multiplex PCR reads anew with MiXCR; each CDR3 protein has one entry. The sample has hundreds of thousands of distinct CDR3 sequences, less than 15% seen once. This clonotype was counted many times. The sample also formed part of further work on T cells in Graves' hyperthyroidism and ophthalmopathy. This second study says: Each patient was aged 18 to 65 and had newly diagnosed hyperthyroidism of under 2 months' duration. Diagnosing involved the use of clinical symptoms, serum thyroxine and TRAb, thyroid ultrasound and orbital computed tomography.

Here the sequenced sample was peripheral blood mononuclear cells (PBMCs), taken at new diagnosis, from a patient treated with antithyroid drugs. The clonotype originates from a man aged 30-40 years with Graves disease. The chain links TRBV24-1 to TRBJ2-1; TRBD1 agrees at 9 bases. As DNA, the CDR3 is TGTGCCACCAGGGGACAGGGCCCAAACAATGAGCAGTTCTTC. This codes for CATRGQGPNNEQFF.